This TCR beta chain was retrieved from a study of post-analysis software for immune sequencing data. Study-level information: Clinical courses comprised relapsing-remitting, secondary progressive and progressive-relapsing multiple sclerosis.

This clonotype was counted a few times. Its cognate antigen is unknown. Findings and limits, study-wide: When compared against controls, multiple sclerosis patients showed significantly lower normalized Chao1 diversity.

TCR beta libraries were prepared from cDNA with unique molecular identifiers. T cells numbering about 0.9 to 11 million yielded some 480,000 cDNA molecules. In TCRdb, the PCR reads were re-called with MiXCR into one record per CDR3 protein. The repertoire holds about 800,000 distinct CDR3 sequences, with 30% as singletons. The receptor comes from a girl under 18 with multiple sclerosis. Sequenced sample: blood.

The CDR3 DNA sequence: TGTGCCAGCCTTGAACGGGGGAACTATGGCTACACCTTC. Amino acids: CASLERGNYGYTF. The chain recombines TRBV7-9 with TRBJ1-2, with TRBD1 as a possible D gene (5 bases). Germline CDR1 and CDR2: SEHNR and FQNEAQ (reference sequence). This CDR3 comprises 13 residues. V was shortened by 8 bases and J by 2 bases, with 12 bases between the two germline ends.